Reported below is one T cell receptor (beta chain). Its specificity is not known. Mismatch with germline at one junction end may stem from a read error. An input of 0.5 to 1 ug of RNA was subjected to reverse transcription using random hexamers. Across 54 Vbeta and 13 Jbeta, immunoSEQ multiplex PCR amplified TCR beta CDR3. Each CDR3 protein gets one entry after TCRdb re-called the immunoSEQ multiplex PCR reads with MiXCR. The repertoire holds approximately 180,000 distinct CDR3 sequences, with under 97% as singletons. Germline lookup yields CDR1 SGHNT and CDR2 YYREEE (reference sequence). This CDR3 comprises 13 residues. These data originate in a study of CD8 T cells in Susac syndrome. Study-wide results and caveats: Regarding the TCR sequencing and HLA analysis, the study admitted that a relatively small number of individuals were involved.

Sequencing of TCR beta covered CD8+ and CD4+ T cells obtained from blood. FACS was used to enrich TEMRA cells, whereas the CD8+ and CD4+ T cells were obtained by negative isolation. The chain couples TRBV5-4 to TRBJ2-1; D ambiguous. The specimen sequenced was CD4+ T cells from PBMCs. This TCR was sampled from a human donor with multiple sclerosis. DNA of the CDR3: TGTGCCAGTAGCTTGCTAAACAACAATGAGCAGTTCTTC. It translates to CASSLLNNNEQFF.